The 23 T cell receptor beta chains in this list originate from one sample, sequenced in a study of OX40 agonist ivuxolimab in advanced cancers. The method was immunoSEQ multiplex PCR; TCRdb's version includes in-frame clones alone and lacks a portion of them. The table includes around 94,000 clones, 80% to 95% detected once. The sequencing used CD4+ or CD8+ T cells sorted from blood, collected in a trial of the OX40 agonist ivuxolimab. The receptor set was obtained from an adult with an advanced solid tumor such as melanoma, head and neck, liver or kidney cancer.

This chain uses TRBV6-6 with TRBJ2-7; maybe TRBD1 (6 bases). The CDR3 is 14 amino acids. V lost 8 bases to trimming and J lost 4 bases, with 18 bases between them. CDR1 and CDR2 (germline): MNHNY, SVGAGI (reference sequence). CDR3 sequence: CASAGTGSGYEQYF. The CDR3 coding sequence is TGTGCCAGCGCAGGAACAGGGTCGGGATACGAGCAGTACTTC.

The rearrangement links TRBV5-1 to TRBJ2-6; D gene unclear. The V and J ends lost 4 bases and 0 bases respectively, with 8 bases between them. Germline values: CDR1 SGHRS, CDR2 YFSETQ. CDR3 length: 15 amino acids. CDR3 residues: CASSEKNSGANVLTF. The CDR3 nucleotides are TGCGCCAGCAGCGAAAAGAACTCTGGGGCCAACGTCCTGACTTTC.

The chain uses TRBV4-1 and TRBJ2-1; D remains ambiguous. The CDR3 is made up of 12 amino acids. Germline assignment: CDR1 MGHRA and CDR2 YSYEKL. Between the trimmed V and J ends, which lost 6 bases and 5 bases, there was a span of 8 bases. The CDR3 coding sequence is TGCGCCAGCAGAGGGCTCCACAATGAGCAGTTCTTC. This gives the protein CASRGLHNEQFF.

V and J are TRBV6-6 and TRBJ1-4; 7 positions match TRBD1. The CDR3 consists of 15 residues. Germline CDR1 reads MNHNY; CDR2 reads SVGAGI (reference sequence). With 2 bases clipped from V and 11 bases from J, the junction kept 11 bases outside the gene matches. CDR3 sequence: CASSYIATGEEKLFF. The CDR3, as DNA: TGTGCCAGCAGTTACATCGCCACAGGGGAGGAGAAACTGTTTTTT.

V usage is TRBV19 and J usage is TRBJ2-5, with D tentatively TRBD2 (6 bases). V shed 3 bases and J shed 7 bases, with 18 bases lying between them. Per the germline V gene, CDR1 is LNHDA and CDR2 is SQIVND (reference sequence). This CDR3 spans 15 amino acids. CDR3 loop: CASSMVLRGTGTQYF. CDR3 in DNA: TGTGCCAGTAGTATGGTACTTCGTGGGACTGGGACCCAGTACTTC.

This chain uses TRBV15 with TRBJ1-5; no clear D. Trimming cost V 1 base and J 5 bases, with 6 bases left between them. CDR3 length: 13 residues. Germline V gene data show CDR1 as LNHNV and CDR2 as YYDKDF (reference sequence). The CDR3 sequence: CATSRAEYQPQHF. The CDR3 DNA reads TGTGCCACCAGCAGAGCGGAGTATCAGCCCCAGCATTTT.

The rearrangement links TRBV9 to TRBJ1-4, with D perhaps TRBD1 (6 bases). The CDR3 loop spans 15 amino acids. Per germline, CDR1 SGDLS and CDR2 YYNGEE. The V end lost 4 bases, the J end lost 5 bases, and 15 bases lay between the germline ends. Here the CDR3 reads CASSRGGQRNEKLFF. In DNA, the CDR3 is TGTGCCAGCAGCCGGGGGGGGCAACGGAATGAAAAACTGTTTTTT.

For the CDR3, the DNA is TGTGCCAGCAGTTTAAAACGGAACTATGAAAAACTGTTTTTT. Its translation is CASSLKRNYEKLFF. This chain uses TRBV27 with TRBJ1-4; D is undetermined. The CDR3 runs 14 residues. Germline CDR1 is MNHEY and CDR2 is SMNVEV (reference sequence). The V end was cut by 2 bases, the J end by 6 bases, with 10 bases between.

The V call is TRBV25-1, the J call TRBJ1-3, with D possibly being TRBD1 (5 bases). Germline V gene sequence: CDR1 MGHDK, CDR2 SYGVNS. The CDR3 totals 16 residues. Trimming cost V 0 bases and J 2 bases, with 11 bases left between them. CDR3 amino acids: CASSEYLGGAGNTIYF. The CDR3 DNA reads as TGTGCCAGCAGTGAATATTTGGGGGGAGCTGGAAACACCATATATTTT. Full variable domain (outside the CDR3, taken from reference TRBV25-1 and TRBJ1-3): EADIYQTPRYLVIGTGKKITLECSQTMGHDKMYWYQQDPGMELHLIHYSYGVNSTEKGDLSSESTVSRIRTEHFPLTLESARPSHTSQYLCASSEYLGGAGNTIYFGEGSWLTVV.

The chain employs TRBV5-1 and TRBJ2-3, with D hard to call. Deletions cut 6 bases from V and 3 bases from J, with 5 bases between. Germline assignment: CDR1 SGHRS and CDR2 YFSETQ. The CDR3 runs to 11 residues. The CDR3 is CASMKTDTQYF. The CDR3 nucleotides are TGCGCCAGCATGAAGACAGATACGCAGTATTTT.

The chain combines TRBV7-6 with TRBJ2-2; TRBD2 aligns across 7 bases. J was trimmed by 4 bases and V by 3 bases; bases with no gene match: 5. Germline assignment: CDR1 SGHVS and CDR2 FNYEAQ. CDR3 length equals 15 residues. CDR3 sequence: CASSFGAGLTGELFF. Written as DNA, the CDR3 is TGTGCCAGCAGCTTCGGAGCGGGACTCACCGGGGAGCTGTTTTTT. The whole variable domain, filled in from reference TRBV7-6 and TRBJ2-2, reads GAGVSQSPRYKVTKRGQDVALRCDPISGHVSLYWYRQALGQGPEFLTYFNYEAQQDKSGLPNDRFSAERPEGSISTLTIQRTEQRDSAMYRCASSFGAGLTGELFFGEGSRLTVL.

V gene TRBV13 combines with J gene TRBJ2-1, with D uncertain. The CDR3 sequence is 12 residues long. Trimming cost V 2 bases and J 5 bases, with 4 bases left between them. CDR1 and CDR2 from the germline V gene are PRHDT and FYEKMQ (reference sequence). As DNA, the CDR3 is TGTGCCAGCAGCTTAAGGAACAATGAGCAGTTCTTC. It encodes CASSLRNNEQFF.

The chain links TRBV6-4 to TRBJ2-2, with D hard to call. The V gene's germline CDR1 is MRHNA and CDR2 SNTAGT. The CDR3 consists of 15 residues. V was shortened by 2 bases and J by 1 base, with 8 bases between the two germline ends. In DNA form, the CDR3 reads TGTGCCAGCAGTGACGGGCACAAGAACACCGGGGAGCTGTTTTTT. Translating gives CASSDGHKNTGELFF.

The chain recombines TRBV7-9 with TRBJ1-1, with unresolved D. Germline V gene data show CDR1 as SEHNR and CDR2 as FQNEAQ (reference sequence). V lost 1 base, J lost 4 bases, and 13 bases lay in between. This CDR3 has 15 amino acids. The CDR3 loop reads CASSLEWSEGTEAFF. The CDR3 DNA follows: TGTGCCAGCAGCTTAGAATGGTCGGAGGGCACTGAAGCTTTCTTT.

This chain uses TRBV29-1 with TRBJ1-2, with unresolved D. The germline V and J ends were trimmed by 4 bases and 0 bases, with 12 bases remaining between them. Germline CDR1 is SQVTM and CDR2 is ANQGSEA. CDR3 length: 14 residues. CDR3 in DNA: TGCAGCGTTGCCCACGAAACAGCTAACTATGGCTACACCTTC. This gives the protein CSVAHETANYGYTF.

This clone showed up just a few times. The rearrangement uses TRBV7-2 and TRBJ1-1; maybe TRBD1 (6 bases). The V and J ends lost 1 base and 4 bases respectively, with 7 bases between them. Germline lookup yields CDR1 SGHTA and CDR2 FQGNSA. The CDR3 loop spans 13 amino acids. The chain's CDR3 is CASSLGTATEAFF. The CDR3 DNA reads as TGTGCCAGCAGCTTAGGGACAGCCACTGAAGCTTTCTTT.

The chain links TRBV4-1 to TRBJ2-1; 7 positions match TRBD2. Trimming at V came to 2 bases and at J to 2 bases, leaving 12 bases not matched to a gene. Germline loops: CDR1 MGHRA, CDR2 YSYEKL. The CDR3 length is 18 residues. As DNA, the CDR3 is TGCGCCAGCAGCCAAAGTCCCCCTCTAGCGGACACCTACAATGAGCAGTTCTTC. This encodes CASSQSPPLADTYNEQFF.

The chain has TRBV11-3 and TRBJ2-7, with 7 bases aligning to TRBD1. V shed 5 bases, J shed 0 bases, and the junction held 4 bases outside the gene matches. Germline CDR1 SGHNT, CDR2 YENEEA. The CDR3 extends over 14 amino acids. The CDR3 loop is CASSLSGGSYEQYF. The DNA for the CDR3 is TGTGCCAGCAGCCTGTCAGGGGGCTCCTACGAGCAGTACTTC.

This sequence joins TRBV27 and TRBJ2-3; the D gene could be TRBD1 or TRBD2 (5 bases each). Per germline, CDR1 MNHEY and CDR2 SMNVEV (reference sequence). The V gene lost 4 bases and the J gene lost 11 bases, with 10 bases spanning the gap. The CDR3 spans 11 residues. The CDR3 spells CASSSGDGQYF. In DNA form, the CDR3 reads TGTGCCAGCAGTTCCGGGGACGGGCAGTATTTT.

V is TRBV27 and J is TRBJ2-7; TRBD2 is a possible D gene (6 bases). The V end lost 6 bases, the J end lost 0 bases, and 15 bases lay between the germline ends. Per the germline V gene, CDR1 is MNHEY and CDR2 is SMNVEV (reference sequence). CDR3 length: 15 residues. The CDR3 here is CASSGKGRSSYEQYF. CDR3 DNA sequence: TGTGCCAGCAGCGGGAAGGGGAGGAGCTCCTACGAGCAGTACTTC.

This clone was seen once. This CDR3 is also generated by other DNA sequences in the sample. The chain recombines TRBV27 with TRBJ2-1; D remains ambiguous. This CDR3 region has 13 residues. Germline assignment: CDR1 MNHEY and CDR2 SMNVEV (reference sequence). V was trimmed by 2 bases and J by 3 bases, leaving 5 bases between them. The CDR3 bases are TGTGCCAGCAGTTTAGGGCTCTACAATGAGCAGTTCTTC. Encoded protein: CASSLGLYNEQFF.

V gene TRBV14 combines with J gene TRBJ2-7, with a tentative D call TRBD2 (6 bases). This CDR3 has 13 amino acids. CDR1 SGHDN and CDR2 FVKESK come from the germline V gene. V was pared by 0 bases and J by 6 bases, with 9 bases between. The CDR3 spells CASSQDGTVEQYF. CDR3 nucleotides: TGTGCCAGCAGCCAAGATGGGACTGTCGAGCAGTACTTC.

The chain combines TRBV2 with TRBJ2-7; no clear D gene. CDR1 is SNHLY, CDR2 FYNNEI, per germline. V lost 5 bases and J lost 3, with 8 bases in between. The CDR3 length is 12 residues. CDR3 sequence: CASSLGYYEQYF. Here the CDR3 DNA reads TGTGCCAGCAGTCTCGGATACTACGAGCAGTACTTC.